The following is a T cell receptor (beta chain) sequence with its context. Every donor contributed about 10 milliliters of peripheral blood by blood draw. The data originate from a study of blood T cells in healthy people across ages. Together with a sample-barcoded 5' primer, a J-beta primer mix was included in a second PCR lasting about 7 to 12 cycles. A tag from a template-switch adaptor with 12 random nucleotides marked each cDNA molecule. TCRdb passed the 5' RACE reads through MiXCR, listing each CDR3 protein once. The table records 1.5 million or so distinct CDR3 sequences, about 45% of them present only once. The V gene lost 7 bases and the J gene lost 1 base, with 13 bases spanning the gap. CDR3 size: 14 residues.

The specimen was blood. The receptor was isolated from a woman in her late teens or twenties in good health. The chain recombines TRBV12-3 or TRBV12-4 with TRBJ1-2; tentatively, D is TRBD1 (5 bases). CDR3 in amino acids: CASTPGRNNYGYTF. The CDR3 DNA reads TGTGCCAGCACCCCGGGACGAAATAACTATGGCTACACCTTC.